Sequencing of this TCR beta chain was carried out in a study of T cell responses to AZD1222 COVID-19 vaccine. Study-level background: Investigators merged groups given second doses at roughly 4 or roughly 12 weeks. Study outcomes and limitations: There were mostly white British donors and more females than males, and clonal diversity was possibly underestimated. Spike-specific TCRs gained breadth and depth after people received two AZD1222 doses. Seropositive at baseline were only a handful of AZD1222 recipients.

On this clone: Its target is not known.

Sequencing used immunoSEQ multiplex PCR; TCRdb keeps in-frame clones, though not all of them. The sample holds about 180,000 clones; more than 80% are singletons and the top ten take about 6.9%. Trimming took 0 bases from V and 3 from J; bases not matched to a gene: 8. Germline CDR1 and CDR2: SEHNR and FQNEAQ (reference sequence). CDR3 length: 19 residues. The sequenced sample was peripheral blood, obtained on day 0 of AZD1222 vaccination. The V and J genes are TRBV7-9 and TRBJ1-4; 12 bases fit TRBD1. The origin of this receptor is an adult in good health. CDR3 sequence: CASSLARGTGGSANEKLFF. CDR3 coding DNA: TGTGCCAGCAGCTTAGCGCGTGGGACAGGGGGCTCCGCTAATGAAAAACTGTTTTTT.